This paragraph reports one T cell receptor (beta chain). This record comes from a study of blood T cell repertoires in COVID-19. The protocol was immunoSEQ multiplex PCR, while the TCRdb copy is restricted to in-frame clones and leaves out a portion. The data show approximately 320,000 clones, with approximately 88% seen just once and 8% to 9% held by the top ten. The CDR3 has 15 amino acids. Losses at the gene ends were 4 bases for V and 2 bases for J; bases not matched to a gene: 4. Germline loops: CDR1 LGHDT, CDR2 YNNKEL (reference sequence). This chain connects TRBV3-1 (or the pseudogene TRBV3-2) to TRBJ1-5; 8 positions match TRBD1. The specimen sequenced was PBMCs or T cells enriched from blood (not recorded which). This clonotype was obtained from a woman aged 18-29 years who had recovered from COVID-19. In DNA, the CDR3 is TGTGCCAGCAGCCTAATGGGACAGGGCAATCAGCCCCAGCATTTT. As protein: CASSLMGQGNQPQHF.